The rows below give T cell receptor beta chains drawn from one sample of a study of T cells expressing NK-cell markers. TCRdb reprocessed the 5' RACE reads and stores each CDR3 protein as one record, lacking DNA. The table lists hundreds of thousands of distinct CDR3 sequences. Specimen: blood T cells: a sorted CD56 or NKG2C T cell subset, CD4+ or CD8+ T cells, or bulk PBMC T cells (not recorded which). The origin of the receptors is a man aged 18 to 69 in good health. Both conserved end residues are part of each CDR3.

TRBV4-1	TRBJ2-5	CASSQLRQGGETQYF
TRBV11-2	TRBJ2-6	CASSPLSNRGSGANVLTF
TRBV11-1	TRBJ1-2	CASSLWGVLPGREDYGYTF
TRBV18	TRBJ2-3	CASSPGLAVTSSTDTQYF
TRBV18	TRBJ2-1	CASSGGSSYNEQFF
TRBV19	TRBJ1-1	CASMGGANAEAFF
TRBV20-1	TRBJ1-6	CSASRGTGRNSPLHF
TRBV6-1	TRBJ1-2	CASAPGGYYGYTF
TRBV27	TRBJ2-1	CASSLGTWRGSNEQFF
TRBV3-1	TRBJ1-5	CASSRGQGGPQHF
TRBV11-2	TRBJ1-4	CASSFINEKLFF
TRBV12-3/TRBV12-4	TRBJ1-1	CASSTRDVSREAFF
TRBV20-1	TRBJ1-4	CSSPNSGLATNEKLFF
TRBV28	TRBJ2-7	CATLTGSPYEQYF
TRBV6-1	TRBJ2-7	CASRKDIPSEQYF
TRBV7-9	TRBJ2-1	CASSFQGSGGLNEQFF
TRBV7-2	TRBJ2-3	CASSTPGLAGGGSTDTQYF
TRBV11-2	TRBJ2-7	CASSLDPQRGSYEQYF
TRBV28	TRBJ1-4	CASSPGQFGPLFF
TRBV6-2/TRBV6-3	TRBJ2-7	CASSAWRIYEQYF
TRBV15	TRBJ1-6	CATSRTGNNSPLHF
TRBV20-1	TRBJ1-1	CSARFNTEAFF
TRBV5-1	TRBJ1-2	CASSLAVSRGTTYTF
TRBV20-1	TRBJ1-2	CSARGGGEPDGYTF
TRBV10-3	TRBJ2-3	CAISDEGTSTDTQYF
TRBV5-1	TRBJ2-7	CASSFGSGFLYEQYF
TRBV7-2	TRBJ2-1	CASSLTSGVVLFF
TRBV4-1	TRBJ2-1	CASSQAGGEQFF
TRBV18	TRBJ2-7	CASSRQGRKDEQYF
TRBV29-1	TRBJ1-2	CSFTGARTAGYTF
TRBV7-8	TRBJ1-2	CASSPRTGNYGYTF
TRBV9	TRBJ2-7	CASSVGFRTDYEQYF
TRBV11-2	TRBJ1-5	CASSLGPLSNQPQHF
TRBV12-3/TRBV12-4	TRBJ2-1	CASSYRTSGYNEQFF
TRBV10-3	TRBJ2-1	CAISERPQGAPYNEQFF
TRBV15	TRBJ1-5	CATSMLGQGVRPQHF
TRBV6-1	TRBJ2-3	CASRDRDRGQGTQYF
TRBV7-9	TRBJ2-3	CASSLAYDTQYF
TRBV5-6	TRBJ2-7	CASSWVGLAGASYEQYF
TRBV4-2	TRBJ2-7	CASSPTGTGVFYEQYF
TRBV7-2	TRBJ2-1	CASSDYRDSEQFF
TRBV5-1	TRBJ1-1	CASSADTTTREAFF
TRBV6-5	TRBJ1-2	CASSYSTAGNYGYTF
TRBV7-9	TRBJ1-5	CASSLEGANQPQHF